These 30 T cell receptor beta chains came from one sample sequenced in a study of breast tumors, draining lymph nodes, adjacent tissues (dated by TCRdb to 2016 to 2017). The library relied on multiplex PCR. The reads were generated on an Illumina HiSeq 2000. TCRdb took the public reads, trimmed them with fastp at Q25, ran MiXCR for clone calling and kept in-frame beta chains. Here each entry gathers all rows of one CDR3 protein and keeps the most common genes and DNA. The sample table shows some 170,000 distinct CDR3 sequences, and more than 25% are seen once. Together, the top ten hold 3% to 4.5% of the sample. Lymph node samples came from the axillary draining lymph nodes of breast cancer patients. The sequencing sample was made of axillary lymph node tissue. All receptors come from a female donor with breast cancer. Some clones in this sample may be carry-over from other donors' samples.

This clonotype occurred many times. The rearrangement uses TRBV20-1 and TRBJ2-5; D gene uncertain. V was shortened by 0 bases and J by 2 bases, with 16 bases between the two germline ends. The CDR3 loop spans 16 amino acids. CDR1 is DFQATT, CDR2 SNEGSKA, per germline (reference sequence). This CDR3 is CSARDRASAEQETQYF. CDR3 in DNA: TGCAGTGCTAGAGACCGGGCGTCTGCGGAACAAGAGACCCAGTACTTC.

This clonotype was recorded many times. The chain combines TRBV3-1 with TRBJ2-6; D possibly corresponds to TRBD1 (5 bases). CDR1 is LGHDT, CDR2 YNNKEL, per germline (reference sequence). The CDR3 runs 17 residues. Trimming took off 3 bases at V and 0 bases at J, with 12 bases between the two ends. The CDR3 bases are TGTGCCAGCAGCCACTACAGGCGAGGCTCTGGGGCCAACGTCCTGACTTTC. Encoded protein: CASSHYRRGSGANVLTF.

This clonotype was detected ten times or more. The chain uses TRBV28 and TRBJ2-5, with 7 bases fitting TRBD2. The CDR3 runs to 13 residues. V shed 7 bases, J shed 5 bases, and the junction held 7 bases outside the gene matches. CDR1 MDHEN and CDR2 SYDVKM come from the germline V gene. The CDR3 sequence is CASTPAGDETQYF. Here the CDR3 DNA reads TGTGCCAGCACTCCCGCGGGGGATGAGACCCAGTACTTC.

The V gene is TRBV28, the J gene TRBJ1-3; TRBD1 agrees at 12 bases. CDR3 length: 19 amino acids. Germline CDR1 MDHEN, CDR2 SYDVKM. V shed 3 bases, J shed 4 bases, and the junction held 13 bases outside the gene matches. The CDR3, as DNA: TGTGCCAGCAGTTTCCGTCCCGGGACAGGGGGCATAACGGGAAACACCATATATTTT. Encoded protein: CASSFRPGTGGITGNTIYF. Variable domain in full (rest from reference TRBV28 and TRBJ1-3): DVKVTQSSRYLVKRTGEKVFLECVQDMDHENMFWYRQDPGLGLRLIYFSYDVKMKEKGDIPEGYSVSREKKERFSLILESASTNQTSMYLCASSFRPGTGGITGNTIYFGEGSWLTVV.

This clonotype came up many times. The rearrangement joins TRBV4-1 to TRBJ1-3, with TRBD1 matching 8 bases. V lost 3 bases and J lost 2; bases outside the gene matches: 6. The CDR3 runs to 16 residues. CDR1 is MGHRA and CDR2 is YSYEKL in the germline V gene. The CDR3 coding sequence is TGCGCCAGCAGCCATCCCCCGACAGGGGCTGGAAACACCATATATTTT. Its translation: CASSHPPTGAGNTIYF.

This clonotype was counted ten times or more. The CDR3 spells CASSPLRNEQFF. Here the CDR3 DNA reads TGTGCCAGCAGTCCACTAAGGAATGAGCAGTTCTTC. This rearrangement joins TRBV2 to TRBJ2-1; D is uncertain. Germline CDR1 reads SNHLY; CDR2 reads FYNNEI. CDR3 length: 12 residues. Trimming took off 5 bases at V and 7 bases at J, with 9 bases between the two ends.

This clonotype was observed at least ten times. This chain uses TRBV20-1 with TRBJ2-1; a possible D gene is TRBD2 (6 bases). The CDR3 loop spans 14 amino acids. Germline V gene sequence: CDR1 DFQATT, CDR2 SNEGSKA (reference sequence). V gave up 4 bases and J gave up 2 bases, with 12 bases separating them. The CDR3 DNA reads as TGCAGTGCTATGGCGGGATTGGCCTACAATGAGCAGTTCTTC. Residues: CSAMAGLAYNEQFF.

This clonotype was seen many times. The chain uses TRBV7-9 and TRBJ2-7, with D hard to call. Germline CDR1 is SEHNR and CDR2 is FQNEAQ (reference sequence). The CDR3 is made up of 13 amino acids. V gave up 2 bases and J gave up 7 bases, with 12 bases separating them. The CDR3 DNA is TGTGCCAGCAGCTTAATGGGCCAGGCGGAGCAGTACTTC. This codes for CASSLMGQAEQYF.

The chain couples TRBV5-1 to TRBJ1-1; D might be TRBD1 (6 bases). Germline V gene data show CDR1 as SGHRS and CDR2 as YFSETQ. V gave up 0 bases and J gave up 9 bases, with 15 bases separating them. This CDR3 spans 14 amino acids. The CDR3 loop reads CASSLAKQGTKAFF. CDR3 nucleotide sequence: TGCGCCAGCAGCTTGGCCAAACAGGGAACCAAAGCTTTCTTT.

This clonotype was recorded at least ten times. The chain carries TRBV7-6 and TRBJ2-1; 7 nucleotides line up with TRBD2. Losses at the gene ends were 3 bases for V and 8 bases for J; bases not matched to a gene: 4. The CDR3 spans 13 residues. Germline V CDR1 and CDR2: SGHVS, FNYEAQ. The CDR3 DNA sequence: TGTGCCAGCAGCTTTGTGGGGGGGGATGAGCAGTTCTTC. It encodes CASSFVGGDEQFF. Looking up the rest from reference TRBV7-6 and TRBJ2-1 gives the full variable domain: GAGVSQSPRYKVTKRGQDVALRCDPISGHVSLYWYRQALGQGPEFLTYFNYEAQQDKSGLPNDRFSAERPEGSISTLTIQRTEQRDSAMYRCASSFVGGDEQFFGPGTRLTVL.

V usage is TRBV28 and J usage is TRBJ1-2, with D possibly matching TRBD1 (5 bases). Germline values: CDR1 MDHEN, CDR2 SYDVKM. The CDR3 is made up of 15 amino acids. V lost 7 bases, J lost 4 bases, and 19 bases lay in between. CDR3 nucleotides: TGTGCCAGCAAGTTTGGAGAACAGGTGGCCTATGGCTACACCTTC. It specifies CASKFGEQVAYGYTF.

Points on this clonotype: This may be a read error: a much more frequent sequence differs by one nucleotide. The chain has TRBV6-2 or TRBV6-3 and TRBJ2-3; 9 bases map to TRBD2. Germline assignment: CDR1 MNHEY and CDR2 SVGEGT. The length of the CDR3 is 13 residues. CDR3 DNA: TGTGCCAGCAGTCACCAGGGCGGGGGGGCCTTATTTTTT. It yields the protein CASSHQGGGALFF.

This clonotype was recorded many times. V and J are TRBV6-5 and TRBJ2-7, with TRBD1 matching 9 bases. Germline V lookup: CDR1 MNHEY, CDR2 SVGAGI. CDR3 length: 13 amino acids. After removal of 6 bases from V and 5 bases from J, the junction contained 5 bases not matched to a gene. CDR3 coding DNA: TGTGCCAGCAGGGCCCGGGACAGGGACGAGCAGTACTTC. It encodes CASRARDRDEQYF.

In its sample, this clonotype was seen a few times. The rearrangement joins TRBV6-1 to TRBJ2-7; 14 bases fit TRBD2. V lost 5 bases to trimming and J lost 2 bases; unmatched junction nucleotides: 8. The CDR3 has 17 amino acids. Per germline, CDR1 MNHNS and CDR2 SASEGT. The chain's CDR3 is CASSLGTSGGLTYEQYF. The DNA for the CDR3 is TGTGCCAGCAGTCTAGGGACTAGCGGGGGTTTGACCTACGAGCAGTACTTC.

This clonotype has ten or more counts. V is TRBV6-6 and J is TRBJ1-4, with D possibly matching TRBD1 (6 bases). Germline V lookup: CDR1 MNHNY, CDR2 SVGAGI (reference sequence). The CDR3 extends over 13 amino acids. Trimming took 5 bases from V and 8 from J, leaving 12 bases between them. CDR3 loop: CASSPTGWEKLFF. The CDR3 DNA reads TGTGCCAGCAGTCCCACAGGGTGGGAAAAACTGTTTTTT.

This clonotype was counted at least ten times. This rearrangement joins TRBV25-1 to TRBJ1-2; no firm D call. This CDR3 has 13 amino acids. Trimming removed 5 bases at V and 3 bases at J, with 10 bases between. Germline CDR1 and CDR2: MGHDK and SYGVNS. CDR3 DNA: TGTGCCAGCAGTCCAGGAACTTACTATGGCTACACCTTC. It translates to CASSPGTYYGYTF.

This clonotype was recorded many times. Written as DNA, the CDR3 is TGTGCCACCAGTGGGGAGGGAGGCAATCAGCCCCAGCATTTT. It encodes CATSGEGGNQPQHF. This chain uses TRBV24-1 with TRBJ1-5; D not resolved. V shed 5 bases and J shed 2 bases, with 9 bases lying between them. Germline V gives CDR1 KGHDR, CDR2 SFDVKD. The CDR3 contains 14 residues.

This clonotype was recorded at least ten times. The chain recombines TRBV5-6 with TRBJ2-3; tentative D call: TRBD2 (5 bases). This CDR3 has 16 amino acids. The germline V and J ends were trimmed by 4 bases and 0 bases, with 15 bases remaining between them. CDR1 and CDR2 from the germline V gene are SGHDT and YYEEEE. CDR3 DNA: TGTGCCAGCAGCCCCCTCCCGACTATAAGCACAGATACGCAGTATTTT. Amino acid sequence: CASSPLPTISTDTQYF.

V is TRBV7-3 and J is TRBJ1-2; D is perhaps TRBD1 (6 bases). The V gene lost 2 bases and the J gene lost 8 bases, with 12 bases spanning the gap. Germline V gene lookup returns CDR1 SGHTA and CDR2 FQGTGA. The CDR3 has 13 residues. CDR3 sequence reads: CASSLGGPSGYTF. The CDR3 nucleotides are TGTGCCAGCAGCTTAGGGGGGCCTAGCGGCTACACCTTC.

This clonotype has ten or more counts. V and J are TRBV6-4 and TRBJ2-1; 9 bases are a match to TRBD1. Germline loops: CDR1 MRHNA, CDR2 SNTAGT. V lost 4 bases to trimming and J lost 8 bases; unmatched junction nucleotides: 3. The CDR3 length is 13 residues. CDR3 amino acids: CASSVDRGDEQFF. Written as DNA, the CDR3 is TGTGCCAGCAGTGTTGACAGGGGGGATGAGCAGTTCTTC.

This clonotype was recorded at least ten times. The chain combines TRBV7-3 with TRBJ2-2; the match to TRBD2 covers 8 bases. Germline CDR1 is SGHTA and CDR2 is FQGTGA. The ends lost 5 bases at V and 6 bases at J; junction bases unmatched: 14. This CDR3 comprises 17 residues. The CDR3 spells CASSQPGLASVPGELFF. The DNA for the CDR3 is TGTGCCAGCAGCCAACCTGGACTAGCCTCGGTGCCCGGGGAGCTGTTTTTT.

This clonotype was seen a few times. J is TRBJ2-2 and V is TRBV27; TRBD2 matches at 11 bases. V lost 3 bases to trimming and J lost 2 bases; unmatched junction nucleotides: 5. Germline CDR1 reads MNHEY; CDR2 reads SMNVEV (reference sequence). CDR3 length: 17 amino acids. CDR3 region: CASSFSSGGSNTGELFF. Here the CDR3 DNA reads TGTGCCAGCAGTTTTTCTAGCGGGGGGTCTAACACCGGGGAGCTGTTTTTT.

In its sample, this clonotype was seen many times. This chain uses TRBV5-1 with TRBJ2-3; 12 nucleotides line up with TRBD2. CDR3 length: 18 residues. From germline, CDR1 is SGHRS and CDR2 YFSETQ. Trimming removed 0 bases from V and 6 bases from J; junction bases left unmatched: 11. The CDR3 region has the DNA TGCGCCAGCAGCTTGGTCCTAGCGGGGGGGCCTGTCCTGGATACGCAGTATTTT. It codes for CASSLVLAGGPVLDTQYF.

Regarding this clonotype: This may come from a read error, since a much larger clone is one base off. The gene calls are TRBV27 and TRBJ2-7; 7 bases fit TRBD1. Germline values: CDR1 MNHEY, CDR2 SMNVEV (reference sequence). The length of the CDR3 is 14 residues. CDR3 coding DNA: TGTGCCAGCAGTTCGATGGGGGACAGCAACGAGCAGCACTTC. It encodes CASSSMGDSNEQHF.

This clonotype has ten or more counts. The chain joins TRBV10-3 to TRBJ1-2, with D possibly being TRBD1 (5 bases). The V end was cut by 5 bases, the J end by 3 bases, with 13 bases between. Germline lookup yields CDR1 ENHRY and CDR2 SYGVKD. The CDR3 has 14 amino acids. In DNA form, the CDR3 reads TGTGCCATCAGTAACGGCGGGGGTTACTATGGCTACACCTTC. It specifies CAISNGGGYYGYTF.

This clonotype showed up many times. V gene TRBV6-2 or TRBV6-3 combines with J gene TRBJ2-7; TRBD2 agrees at 7 bases. V gave up 2 bases and J gave up 5 bases; unmatched junction bases: 3. CDR3 length equals 13 residues. Germline CDR1 is MNHEY and CDR2 is SVGEGT. CDR3 sequence: CASSYLTSDEQYF. CDR3 DNA: TGTGCCAGCAGTTACCTCACTAGCGACGAGCAGTACTTC.

V is TRBV7-9 and J is TRBJ1-2; weak D call: TRBD1 (5 bases). Germline V gives CDR1 SEHNR, CDR2 FQNEAQ (reference sequence). CDR3 length equals 16 residues. Trimming left V 0 bases short and J 8 bases short, with 19 bases between. This CDR3 is CASSLARGAQRYGYTF. The CDR3 DNA sequence: TGTGCCAGCAGCTTAGCGCGTGGGGCGCAACGTTACGGCTACACCTTC.

Only one count was recorded for this clonotype. V gene TRBV25-1 combines with J gene TRBJ2-1; 7 bases are shared with TRBD1. The CDR3 extends over 15 amino acids. Germline loops: CDR1 MGHDK, CDR2 SYGVNS. CDR3 loop: CARDYRTGRPNEQFF. CDR3 in DNA: TGTGCTAGAGATTACCGGACAGGTCGTCCCAATGAGCAGTTCTTC.

The count of this clonotype is one. The rearrangement links TRBV12-3 or TRBV12-4 to TRBJ2-5; 10 bases align to TRBD2. V lost 11 bases to trimming and J lost 1 base; unmatched junction nucleotides: 13. The CDR3 spans 16 residues. CDR3 nucleotide sequence: TGTGCCGGCCATGACGGAGCGGGAGGGATCCAAGAGACCCAGTACTTC. Amino acid sequence: CAGHDGAGGIQETQYF.

This clonotype has just a few counts. This rearrangement joins TRBV6-6 to TRBJ1-1; TRBD1 matches 8 bases. This CDR3 region has 15 residues. Trimming took 5 bases from V and 4 from J; bases not matched to a gene: 9. Germline CDR1 and CDR2: MNHNY and SVGAGI (reference sequence). CDR3 region: CASSDTGGGGTEAFF. CDR3 in DNA: TGTGCCAGCAGTGATACAGGGGGAGGAGGCACTGAAGCTTTCTTT.